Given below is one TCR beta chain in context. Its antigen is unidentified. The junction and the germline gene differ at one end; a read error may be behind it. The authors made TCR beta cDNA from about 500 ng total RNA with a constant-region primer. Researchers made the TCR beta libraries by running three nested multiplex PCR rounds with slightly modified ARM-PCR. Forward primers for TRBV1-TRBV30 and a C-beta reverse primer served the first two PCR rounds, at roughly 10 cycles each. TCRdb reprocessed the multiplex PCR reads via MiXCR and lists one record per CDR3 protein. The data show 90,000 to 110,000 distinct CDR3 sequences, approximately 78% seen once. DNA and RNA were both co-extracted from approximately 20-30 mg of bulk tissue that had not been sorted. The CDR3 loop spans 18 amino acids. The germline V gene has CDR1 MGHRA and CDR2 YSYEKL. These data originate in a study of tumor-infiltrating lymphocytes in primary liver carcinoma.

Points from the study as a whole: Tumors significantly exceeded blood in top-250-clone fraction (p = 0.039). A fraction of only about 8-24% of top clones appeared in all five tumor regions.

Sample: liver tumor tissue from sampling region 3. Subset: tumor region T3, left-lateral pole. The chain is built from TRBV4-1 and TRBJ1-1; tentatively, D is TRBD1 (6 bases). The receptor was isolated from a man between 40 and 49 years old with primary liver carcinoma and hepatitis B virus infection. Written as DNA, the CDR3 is TGCGCCAGCAGCTCTCGACTACATTCCAGGACAGCGAACACTGGAGCTTTCTTT. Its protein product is CASSSRLHSRTANTGAFF.